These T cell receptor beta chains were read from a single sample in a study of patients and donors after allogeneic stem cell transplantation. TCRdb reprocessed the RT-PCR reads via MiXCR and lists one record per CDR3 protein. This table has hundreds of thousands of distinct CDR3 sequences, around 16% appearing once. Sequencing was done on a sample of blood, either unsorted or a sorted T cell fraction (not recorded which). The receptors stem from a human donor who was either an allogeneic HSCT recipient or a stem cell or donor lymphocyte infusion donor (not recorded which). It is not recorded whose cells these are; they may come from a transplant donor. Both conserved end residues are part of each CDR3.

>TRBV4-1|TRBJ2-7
CASSQDLAGPYEQYF
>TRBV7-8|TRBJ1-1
CASSLQGEEAFF
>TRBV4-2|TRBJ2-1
CASSQASSEQFF
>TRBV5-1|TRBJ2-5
CASRRDQETQYF
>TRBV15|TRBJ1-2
CATSPGQGAYGYTF
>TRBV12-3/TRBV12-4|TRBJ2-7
CASSLAGQAPLEQYF
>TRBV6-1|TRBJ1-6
CASSRDRVNSPLHF
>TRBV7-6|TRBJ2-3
CASSPSGQDTDTQYF
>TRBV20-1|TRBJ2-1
CSARDRAGGSYNEQFF
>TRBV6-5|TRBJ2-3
CASSFSSDHSHTQYF
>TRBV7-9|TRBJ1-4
CAWDRGFPTNEKLFF
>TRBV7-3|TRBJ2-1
CASSQSGRAINEQFF
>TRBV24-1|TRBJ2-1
CATSDPQNPYNEQFF
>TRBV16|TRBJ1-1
CASSQLGLGNTEAFF
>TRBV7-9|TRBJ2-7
CASSSRDRGHEQYF
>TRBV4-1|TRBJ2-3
CASSQEVTQYF
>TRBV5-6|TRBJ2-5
CASSLDSRGKTQYF
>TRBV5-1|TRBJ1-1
CASSVEQGYTEAFF
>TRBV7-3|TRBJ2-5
CASSLNRGLVETQYF
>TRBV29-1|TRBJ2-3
CSVEGARRGTQYF
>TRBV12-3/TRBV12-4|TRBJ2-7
CASKQGSPHEQYF
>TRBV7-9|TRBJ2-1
CASSPVLPGYNEQFF
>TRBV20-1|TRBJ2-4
CSATKGAKNIQYF
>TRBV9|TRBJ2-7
CASSVGGFGYEQYF
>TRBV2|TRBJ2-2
CASLRANTGELFF
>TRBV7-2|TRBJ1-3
CASSLNRPKTGNTIYF
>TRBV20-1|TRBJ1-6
CSARVGQGNSPLHF
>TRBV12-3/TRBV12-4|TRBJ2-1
CANRIAGGPNEQFF
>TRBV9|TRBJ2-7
CASSPGTGGRSEIQYF
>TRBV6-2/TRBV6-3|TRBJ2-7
CASSTSVYEQYF
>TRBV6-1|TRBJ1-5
CASSTGLKQPQHF
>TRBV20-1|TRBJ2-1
CSARDRQAGGYNEQFF
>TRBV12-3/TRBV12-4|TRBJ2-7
CARSWDLYEQYF
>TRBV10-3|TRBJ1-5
CATRRDSGQPQHF
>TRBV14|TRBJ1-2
CASSRVGGRRSYGYTF
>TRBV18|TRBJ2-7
CASSKGTPSYEQYF
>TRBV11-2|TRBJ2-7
CASSPSSGRYYEQYF
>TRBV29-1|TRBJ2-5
CSVSRGRRGETQYF
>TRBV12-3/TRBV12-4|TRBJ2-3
CASSRFTSSDTQYF
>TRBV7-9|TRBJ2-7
CASSHRVAGAYEQYF
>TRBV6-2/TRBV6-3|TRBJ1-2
CASSYPSPGQAVFYTF
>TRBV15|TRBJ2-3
CATSRDGTGTGPTDTQYF